Following are 11 T cell receptor beta chains from one sample sequenced in a study of cytomegalovirus exposure and HLA in healthy donors. The study ran its PCR with 60 Vbeta and 13 Jbeta primers. Using immunoSEQ multiplex PCR, the repertoire was profiled, and TCRdb retains in-frame clones only, with some absent. The table has approximately 150,000 clones, roughly 85% seen once. Sequencing used PBMCs. These TCRs come from a male donor in good health and CMV-seronegative.

The sample holds one count of this clone. This rearrangement joins TRBV6-5 to TRBJ2-1; D perhaps matches TRBD2 (6 bases). The V and J ends lost 7 bases and 6 bases respectively, with 13 bases between them. This CDR3 region has 13 residues. Germline assignment: CDR1 MNHEY and CDR2 SVGAGI. CDR3 sequence reads: CASTGSGRNEQFF. The CDR3 coding sequence is TGTGCCAGCACCGGGAGTGGTCGCAATGAGCAGTTCTTC.

J is TRBJ1-5 and V is TRBV19; 7 positions agree with TRBD1. V lost 8 bases and J lost 2; bases outside the gene matches: 9. Germline CDR1 and CDR2: LNHDA and SQIVND (reference sequence). The CDR3 covers 15 residues. CDR3 coding DNA: TGTGCCAGTTCAGACAGGGTCGGAGGCAATCAGCCCCAGCATTTT. It codes for CASSDRVGGNQPQHF.

The chain employs TRBV7-6 and TRBJ2-7, with 8 nucleotides matching TRBD2. With V trimmed by 5 bases and J by 3 bases, 9 bases remained unmatched. Looked up from germline, CDR1 is SGHVS and CDR2 is FNYEAQ. The CDR3 spans 15 residues. The CDR3 region has the DNA TGTGCCAGCAGCGCCGCTAGCGGGCCGAGCTACGAGCAGTACTTC. It is translated as CASSAASGPSYEQYF.

This CDR3 reads CASSASEGATNEKLFF. CDR3 nucleotides: TGTGCCAGCAGCGCCTCAGAGGGGGCAACTAATGAAAAACTGTTTTTT. V is TRBV9 and J is TRBJ1-4, with D possibly matching TRBD1 (6 bases). Germline V gene sequence: CDR1 SGDLS, CDR2 YYNGEE. V lost 3 bases, J lost 0 bases, and 12 bases lay in between. The CDR3 is 16 amino acids.

This chain connects TRBV10-2 to TRBJ2-1; a possible D gene is TRBD1 (5 bases). Germline loops: CDR1 WSHSY, CDR2 SAAADI. V lost 3 bases, J lost 0 bases, and 9 bases lay in between. The CDR3 runs to 15 residues. The CDR3 sequence is CASSEWQGSYNEQFF. For the CDR3, the DNA is TGCGCCAGCAGTGAATGGCAGGGCTCCTACAATGAGCAGTTCTTC.

This clone has only a few counts. The J gene is TRBJ2-7, the V gene TRBV7-6; 7 bases are a match to TRBD1. There are 15 residues in the CDR3. The trim removed 1 base at V and 1 base at J, leaving 4 bases unmatched. Germline CDR1 is SGHVS and CDR2 is FNYEAQ. The CDR3 sequence is CASSLGTGRSYEQYF. The CDR3 nucleotides read TGTGCCAGCAGCTTAGGGACAGGAAGATCCTACGAGCAGTACTTC.

This clone was observed a few times. This sequence joins TRBV6-6 and TRBJ2-7, with TRBD2 identical over 7 bases. CDR3 length equals 13 residues. Germline trimming cut 2 bases from V and 9 bases from J; bases unmatched to any gene: 7. Germline CDR1 and CDR2: MNHNY and SVGAGI (reference sequence). CDR3 DNA sequence: TGTGCCAGCAGTTACCTTTCTGGGGGGGGGCAGTACTTC. Encoded protein: CASSYLSGGGQYF.

V gene TRBV5-1 combines with J gene TRBJ2-7; TRBD1 is a possible D gene (6 bases). V was clipped by 7 bases and J by 0 bases, with 11 bases between them. CDR1 is SGHRS, CDR2 YFSETQ, per germline. The CDR3 covers 13 residues. The CDR3 region is CASARGDSYEQYF. CDR3 DNA sequence: TGCGCCAGCGCCAGGGGCGACTCCTACGAGCAGTACTTC.

This clone was counted between two and nine times. V and J are TRBV5-4 and TRBJ1-1; 7 nucleotides agree with TRBD1. CDR1 is SGHNT and CDR2 is YYREEE in the germline V gene (reference sequence). CDR3 length equals 15 residues. Trimming cost V 4 bases and J 0 bases; bases outside gene matches: 6. CDR3 protein: CASSPLGQLNTEAFF. Here the CDR3 DNA reads TGTGCCAGCAGCCCGCTGGGACAGTTGAACACTGAAGCTTTCTTT.

The chain employs TRBV7-2 and TRBJ2-1, with 9 nucleotides matching TRBD2. Germline CDR1 and CDR2: SGHTA and FQGNSA. With V trimmed by 2 bases and J by 7 bases, 6 bases remained unmatched. The CDR3 has 15 amino acids. The CDR3 loop is CASSLSGRTRNEQFF. Here the CDR3 DNA reads TGTGCCAGCAGCTTAAGCGGGAGGACGAGGAATGAGCAGTTCTTC.

This chain links TRBV7-6 with TRBJ2-1; TRBD2 aligns across 8 bases. CDR3 length: 15 residues. Germline lookup yields CDR1 SGHVS and CDR2 FNYEAQ. V gave up 3 bases and J gave up 4 bases; unmatched junction bases: 5. The CDR3 DNA reads as TGTGCCAGCAGCTTTGGCGGGAGGCCTTACAATGAGCAGTTCTTC. This encodes CASSFGGRPYNEQFF.